This T cell receptor (beta chain) appears in the sequencing data of a study of somatic mutations in cytotoxic T cells in rheumatoid arthritis. Study information: Patient blood, which was peripheral blood collected as 30 ml EDTA, was drawn right after diagnosis and before any treatment started.

The germline gives CDR1 MNHEY, CDR2 SMNVEV (reference sequence). The CDR3 spans 15 residues. V was clipped by 2 bases and J by 0 bases, with 5 bases between them. Study-level points and caveats: With age, CD8+ clonality increased in rheumatoid arthritis patients, whereas no such increase appeared in healthy controls. Of 65 patients, several had a largest CD8+ clone that exceeded 20% of CD8+ cells.

TCRdb keeps only in-frame clones here, not all; method: immunoSEQ multiplex PCR. The sample shows 21,000 or so clones, approximately 80% of them seen only once. A note on this clone: Its antigen remains unknown.

Sequencing input: CD8+ T cells sorted from blood. The receptor's source is an adult with rheumatoid arthritis. The rearrangement joins TRBV27 to TRBJ2-6, with no clear D. CDR3 DNA: TGTGCCAGCAGTTTAGGGTACTCTGGGGCCAACGTCCTGACTTTC. Encoded protein: CASSLGYSGANVLTF.